These T cell receptor beta chains were read from a single sample in a study of T cells in Graves' hyperthyroidism and ophthalmopathy. One entry per CDR3 protein results from TCRdb running MiXCR on the multiplex PCR reads. This sample carries 500,000 to 550,000 distinct CDR3 sequences, less than 25% of them seen once, and the ten largest clones take 26%. The sequenced sample was blood. The receptors derive from a man younger than 35 with Graves' hyperthyroidism. The CDR3 runs from the conserved cysteine through the conserved F or W. D genes are given only for firm matches. For some rows the clone size is stated as once, few or many, or as a class when expanded; others skip it.

DNA: TGTGCCAGCAGTTTATCCGGCTGGGTTCAGCCCCAGCATTTT
CDR3: CASSLSGWVQPQHF
V: TRBV28
J: TRBJ1-5
D: .
size: many

DNA: TGCAGTGCTAGAGATATGATTCGCGGGGACGAGCAGTACTTC
CDR3: CSARDMIRGDEQYF
V: TRBV20-1
J: TRBJ2-7
D: .
size: .

DNA: TGCGCCAGCAGCCAGGATGGAGGCAGCGGAAACTACGAGCAGTACTTC
CDR3: CASSQDGGSGNYEQYF
V: TRBV4-1
J: TRBJ2-7
D: .
size: many

DNA: TGTGCCAGTAGTATAGCGGGTGAAGCTGTCTTT
CDR3: CASSIAGEAVF
V: TRBV19
J: TRBJ1-1
D: .
size: .

DNA: TGTGCCAGCAATTGGGGGTTCACTGAAGCTTTCTTT
CDR3: CASNWGFTEAFF
V: TRBV6-5
J: TRBJ1-1
D: .
size: .

DNA: TGCGCCAGCAGCGACGGGGACTATGGCTACACCTTC
CDR3: CASSDGDYGYTF
V: TRBV5-1
J: TRBJ1-2
D: .
size: many

DNA: TGTGCCAGCAACTCAGACAGGGACCAAGAGACCCAGTACTTC
CDR3: CASNSDRDQETQYF
V: TRBV11-3
J: TRBJ2-5
D: TRBD1
size: many

DNA: TGTGCCAGCATGGAGGATTTTGGCAATCAGCCCCAGCATTTT
CDR3: CASMEDFGNQPQHF
V: TRBV6-5
J: TRBJ1-5
D: .
size: many

DNA: TGTGCCAGCAGCCAAGTCCGGGATTCCTATGGCTACACCTTC
CDR3: CASSQVRDSYGYTF
V: TRBV3-1
J: TRBJ1-2
D: .
size: few

DNA: TGCGCCAGCAGCTTGGAGGGGATAAGCGGCTATGGCTACACCTTC
CDR3: CASSLEGISGYGYTF
V: TRBV5-1
J: TRBJ1-2
D: .
size: .

DNA: TGTGCCAGCAGTTACTCGGGCAGGACAGAGCGTTATTCACCCCTCCACTTT
CDR3: CASSYSGRTERYSPLHF
V: TRBV6-5
J: TRBJ1-6
D: .
size: .

DNA: TGTGCCAGCAGGGGCGGCCTCTACTATGGCTACACCTTC
CDR3: CASRGGLYYGYTF
V: TRBV6-5
J: TRBJ1-2
D: .
size: many

DNA: TGTGCCAGCAGTTTATCTGCCCTCGGGACGCCGCAAGAGACCCAGTACTTC
CDR3: CASSLSALGTPQETQYF
V: TRBV28
J: TRBJ2-5
D: .
size: many

DNA: TGTGCCAGCACTCCAGGGGCCCCCTCCTATAATTCACCCCTCCACTTT
CDR3: CASTPGAPSYNSPLHF
V: TRBV6-1
J: TRBJ1-6
D: .
size: many

DNA: TGTGCCAGCAGTTACCTCATCAAGAACACCGGGGAGCTGTTTTTT
CDR3: CASSYLIKNTGELFF
V: TRBV6-4
J: TRBJ2-2
D: .
size: .

DNA: TGTGCCAGCAGCGTAGAACCAGACAGCTCCTATAATTCACCCCTCCACTTT
CDR3: CASSVEPDSSYNSPLHF
V: TRBV9
J: TRBJ1-6
D: .
size: .

DNA: TGCAGTGCTCAGGACAGGGAGTCCCTTTGGCTTAATTCACCCCTCCACTTT
CDR3: CSAQDRESLWLNSPLHF
V: TRBV20-1
J: TRBJ1-6
D: TRBD1
size: few

DNA: TGTGCCAGCAGTCCCATATGGGGGGGGACTGAAGCTTTCTTT
CDR3: CASSPIWGGTEAFF
V: TRBV12-3/TRBV12-4
J: TRBJ1-1
D: .
size: many

DNA: TGTGCCAGCAGTTACCCGGGACAACAGCCCCAGCATTTT
CDR3: CASSYPGQQPQHF
V: TRBV6-2/TRBV6-3
J: TRBJ1-5
D: .
size: many

DNA: TGTGCCAGCACCCCGATAAGCGGGACCCGGGGGGAGACCCAGTACTTC
CDR3: CASTPISGTRGETQYF
V: TRBV11-2
J: TRBJ2-5
D: TRBD2
size: many

DNA: TGTGCCAGCAGTCCCGGACAGGCCCTCTCTGGAAACACCATATATTTT
CDR3: CASSPGQALSGNTIYF
V: TRBV6-1
J: TRBJ1-3
D: TRBD1
size: many

DNA: TGTGCCAGCAGTTTAGAGACCGCTCGGGAGACCCAGTACTTC
CDR3: CASSLETARETQYF
V: TRBV12-3/TRBV12-4
J: TRBJ2-5
D: .
size: many

DNA: TGCAGCGTTGGGGCCGCGAACACTGAAGCTTTCTTT
CDR3: CSVGAANTEAFF
V: TRBV29-1
J: TRBJ1-1
D: .
size: many

DNA: TGTGCCAGCAGCGAACCAGGGTTGGGAGCAAAACTGTTTTTT
CDR3: CASSEPGLGAKLFF
V: TRBV5-5
J: TRBJ1-4
D: .
size: .

DNA: TGTGCCAGCAGTTACTCGCAGGGGAAGAGTGGCTACACCTTC
CDR3: CASSYSQGKSGYTF
V: TRBV6-5
J: TRBJ1-2
D: .
size: many

DNA: TGTGCCAGCAGCTTCATAGGGGGGACTAGCGGGGTCCCGAACACCGGGGAGCTGTTTTTT
CDR3: CASSFIGGTSGVPNTGELFF
V: TRBV7-3
J: TRBJ2-2
D: TRBD2
size: few

DNA: TGTGCCAGCAGGACAGCCCGGGGCGAGCAGTACTTC
CDR3: CASRTARGEQYF
V: TRBV12-3/TRBV12-4
J: TRBJ2-7
D: .
size: .

DNA: TGTGCCAGCAGTTTAGCGCTCGGGGGGAACTATAATTCACCCCTCCACTTT
CDR3: CASSLALGGNYNSPLHF
V: TRBV12-3/TRBV12-4
J: TRBJ1-6
D: .
size: many

DNA: TGTGCCAGCAGCCCACGGGGGATTAGCAATCAGCCCCAGCATTTT
CDR3: CASSPRGISNQPQHF
V: TRBV27
J: TRBJ1-5
D: .
size: many

DNA: TGTGCCAGCAGCCCAGATCCTGGACTCGATACCATGAACACTGAAGCTTTCTTT
CDR3: CASSPDPGLDTMNTEAFF
V: TRBV12-3/TRBV12-4
J: TRBJ1-1
D: .
size: many

DNA: TGTGCCAGCAGTGAAGGGATAGGTCAGCCCCAGCATTTT
CDR3: CASSEGIGQPQHF
V: TRBV12-3/TRBV12-4
J: TRBJ1-5
D: .
size: many

DNA: TGTGCCAGCAGCTTTATCCCCCCAGGACTAGCGCAAGAGACCCAGTACTTC
CDR3: CASSFIPPGLAQETQYF
V: TRBV7-8
J: TRBJ2-5
D: TRBD2
size: .

DNA: TGTGCCATCAGTGAGTCGATACATGCCGATGGCTACACCTTC
CDR3: CAISESIHADGYTF
V: TRBV10-3
J: TRBJ1-2
D: .
size: many

DNA: TGTGCCTGGAGTTCAGGGTATAATTCACCCCTCCACTTT
CDR3: CAWSSGYNSPLHF
V: TRBV30
J: TRBJ1-6
D: .
size: .

DNA: TGTGCCAGTAGTCCATGGGACAGCGCCCACTATGGCTACACCTTC
CDR3: CASSPWDSAHYGYTF
V: TRBV19
J: TRBJ1-2
D: TRBD1
size: many

DNA: TGCGCCAGCAGCCACTTCGGGATATCCCGGGGACAGTTATACGAGCAGTACTTC
CDR3: CASSHFGISRGQLYEQYF
V: TRBV4-1
J: TRBJ2-7
D: TRBD1
size: many

DNA: TGTGCCGTCTCTCGGGAGTGGGACTATGGCTACACCTTC
CDR3: CAVSREWDYGYTF
V: TRBV10-3
J: TRBJ1-2
D: .
size: many

DNA: TGTGCCAGCAGTGAACGGGGTCGAGGGATCCAAGAGACCCAGTACTTC
CDR3: CASSERGRGIQETQYF
V: TRBV6-1
J: TRBJ2-5
D: .
size: many

DNA: TGCGCCAGCAGCCAGGAGACAGGGGCGGGTGAAAAACTGTTTTTT
CDR3: CASSQETGAGEKLFF
V: TRBV4-1
J: TRBJ1-4
D: TRBD1
size: .

DNA: TGTGCCAGCAGATTGGGACAGGCCCTAGCCAAAAACATTAAGTACTTC
CDR3: CASRLGQALAKNIKYF
V: TRBV2
J: TRBJ2-4
D: TRBD1
size: few

DNA: TGTGCCTGGGGAGAAGATCAGCCCCAGCGTTTT
CDR3: CAWGEDQPQRF
V: TRBV30
J: TRBJ1-5
D: .
size: few

DNA: TGTGCCAGCAGCCGCGGACCGTTTATGAACACTGAAGCTTTCTTT
CDR3: CASSRGPFMNTEAFF
V: TRBV7-9
J: TRBJ1-1
D: .
size: many

DNA: TGTGCCAGCAGCGTAGGGGGTCAGAACGAGCAGTACTTC
CDR3: CASSVGGQNEQYF
V: TRBV9
J: TRBJ2-7
D: .
size: few

DNA: TGTGCCAGTAAATTTCAGGGGAACTATGGCTACACCTTC
CDR3: CASKFQGNYGYTF
V: TRBV19
J: TRBJ1-2
D: .
size: .

DNA: TGCGCCAGCAGCTTACAAGATTGGAACACTGAAGCTTTCTTT
CDR3: CASSLQDWNTEAFF
V: TRBV5-1
J: TRBJ1-1
D: .
size: .

DNA: TGTGCCAGCAGTGATTGGGGGAGCACAGATACGCAGTATTTT
CDR3: CASSDWGSTDTQYF
V: TRBV2
J: TRBJ2-3
D: .
size: few

DNA: TGTGCCAGCAGTATACCAGGGTTAGACACTGAAGCTTTCTTT
CDR3: CASSIPGLDTEAFF
V: TRBV6-5
J: TRBJ1-1
D: .
size: many